A selection of T cell receptor beta chains follows, all from one sample in a study of kidney transplant recipient with SARS-CoV-2 infection. MiXCR was run by TCRdb on the reads, yielding one entry per CDR3 protein. The sample lists about 250,000 distinct CDR3 sequences; under 30% were seen once. Sequencing used a blood sample, obtained at baseline and between days 110 and 120 from a kidney transplant recipient. These receptors were taken from a male patient between 25 and 39 years old who had COVID-19 and was a kidney transplant recipient. Some T cells may be graft donor cells. Both conserved end residues are part of each CDR3. D genes are given only for firm matches. The size of a clone is reported for some rows only, either as once, few or many, or as a class for expanded clones.

size,D,V,J,CDR3,DNA
many,TRBD1,TRBV10-3,TRBJ1-6,CAISESGTGNSPLHF,TGTGCCATCAGTGAGTCCGGGACAGGGAATTCACCCCTCCACTTT
many,.,TRBV7-8,TRBJ2-7,CASSPQSRGYEQYF,TGTGCCAGCAGCCCGCAGTCTAGGGGATACGAGCAGTACTTC
many,.,TRBV12-3/TRBV12-4,TRBJ1-1,CASSLYSEAFF,TGTGCCAGCAGTTTGTATTCGGAAGCTTTCTTT
.,TRBD2,TRBV20-1,TRBJ2-5,CSARTSGAQETQYF,TGCAGTGCTAGGACTAGCGGGGCCCAAGAGACCCAGTACTTC
many,TRBD1,TRBV9,TRBJ1-2,CASSVGGQGRVGYTF,TGTGCCAGCAGCGTAGGTGGACAGGGGCGGGTTGGCTACACCTTC
many,TRBD2,TRBV7-9,TRBJ2-1,CASSGQGGRAPYNEQFF,TGTGCCAGCAGCGGCCAAGGCGGGAGGGCCCCCTACAATGAGCAGTTCTTC
many,.,TRBV10-1,TRBJ1-2,CASSLILRSRKTYGYTF,TGCGCCAGCAGTCTTATTCTAAGATCGCGAAAGACCTATGGCTACACCTTC
many,.,TRBV5-8,TRBJ1-2,CASISDHPRKTYGYTF,TGTGCCAGCATATCGGATCATCCACGAAAGACCTATGGCTACACCTTC
many,.,TRBV11-2,TRBJ2-7,CASSLVSGLGHEQYF,TGTGCCAGCAGCTTAGTGTCGGGGCTGGGCCACGAGCAGTACTTC
many,.,TRBV5-6,TRBJ1-2,CASRPCNSRKTYGYTF,TGTGCCAGCCGCCCATGCAATAGTCGAAAGACCTATGGCTACACCTTC
.,.,TRBV5-8,TRBJ1-1,CASSLAHSTEAFF,TGTGCCAGCAGCTTGGCCCATAGCACTGAAGCTTTCTTT
.,TRBD2,TRBV27,TRBJ2-1,CASSTLLAGAYNEQFF,TGTGCCAGCAGTACCCTGTTAGCGGGGGCCTACAATGAGCAGTTCTTC
many,TRBD2,TRBV7-7,TRBJ2-2,CASSSIAGQGGELFF,TGTGCCAGCAGCTCAATAGCGGGACAAGGCGGGGAGCTGTTTTTT
many,.,TRBV30,TRBJ1-6,CASGTHWESPLHF,TGTGCCTCCGGGACCCACTGGGAATCACCCCTCCACTTT
.,.,TRBV25-1,TRBJ1-2,CASSGSLELGKTCGYTF,TGTGCCAGCAGTGGCAGTCTAGAACTGGGAAAGACCTGTGGCTACACCTTC
many,TRBD2,TRBV11-2,TRBJ2-2,CASSLGGGRPGELFF,TGTGCCAGCAGCTTAGGGGGAGGGAGGCCCGGGGAGCTGTTTTTT
many,.,TRBV7-9,TRBJ2-2,CASIVGTGELFF,TGTGCCAGCATTGTGGGCACCGGGGAGCTGTTTTTT
many,TRBD2,TRBV24-1,TRBJ2-3,CATGLADTDTQYF,TGTGCCACCGGACTAGCGGACACAGATACGCAGTATTTT
.,.,TRBV20-1,TRBJ2-3,CSARDMPGGGDTQYF,TGCAGTGCTAGAGATATGCCCGGGGGAGGAGATACGCAGTATTTT
.,TRBD2,TRBV5-1,TRBJ2-2,CASNPPSASGGPNTGELFF,TGCGCCAGCAACCCACCTAGCGCTAGCGGGGGCCCTAACACCGGGGAGCTGTTTTTT
many,.,TRBV12-3/TRBV12-4,TRBJ1-3,CASSESTGKAGNTIYF,TGTGCCAGCAGCGAAAGCACAGGGAAAGCTGGAAACACCATATATTTT
many,.,TRBV12-3/TRBV12-4,TRBJ1-2,CASSGGNSFRKTYGYTF,TGTGCCAGCAGTGGGGGAAACAGCTTCCGAAAGACCTATGGCTACACCTTC
many,TRBD2,TRBV28,TRBJ2-7,CASKGRGRNEQYF,TGTGCCAGCAAGGGGCGCGGGAGAAACGAGCAGTACTTC
many,.,TRBV6-1,TRBJ1-1,CASSVGSLGRRTEAFF,TGTGCCAGCAGTGTGGGTTCTCTGGGGAGGCGCACTGAAGCTTTCTTT
many,TRBD2,TRBV12-3/TRBV12-4,TRBJ2-1,CASSISGRAYNEQFF,TGTGCCAGCAGTATAAGCGGGAGGGCCTACAATGAGCAGTTCTTC
many,.,TRBV3-1,TRBJ1-2,CASSDAYTLRKTYGYTF,TGTGCCAGCAGCGACGCGTACACCCTTCGAAAGACCTATGGCTACACCTTC
many,TRBD1,TRBV25-1,TRBJ1-5,CASSRTGFGNQPQHF,TGTGCCAGCAGCAGGACAGGGTTCGGCAATCAGCCCCAGCATTTT
many,.,TRBV11-3,TRBJ2-1,CASSLQSGFGEQFF,TGTGCCAGCAGCTTACAAAGCGGGTTCGGTGAGCAGTTCTTC
many,.,TRBV7-4,TRBJ1-2,CASSYGTSARKTYGYTF,TGTGCCAGCAGCTACGGGACTTCAGCTCGAAAGACCTATGGCTACACCTTC
many,.,TRBV10-2,TRBJ1-2,CASSSFNTSRKTYGYTF,TGCGCCAGCAGTTCTTTCAACACTTCTAGAAAGACCTATGGCTACACCTTC
many,.,TRBV20-1,TRBJ1-2,CSAHSRLFRKTYGYTF,TGCAGTGCTCACTCGAGGCTGTTTCGAAAGACCTATGGCTACACCTTC
many,TRBD1,TRBV7-9,TRBJ2-7,CASSFPGTGYYEQYF,TGTGCCAGCAGCTTCCCCGGGACAGGGTACTACGAGCAGTACTTC
many,TRBD2,TRBV3-1,TRBJ2-5,CASSFTSGRTVETQYF,TGTGCCAGCAGCTTCACTAGCGGGAGAACAGTTGAGACCCAGTACTTC
.,.,TRBV16,TRBJ1-2,CASSHHLVVRKTYGYTF,TGTGCCAGCAGCCACCATCTGGTCGTTAGAAAGACCTATGGCTACACCTTC
.,.,TRBV24-1,TRBJ2-1,CATTWVLGNEQFF,TGTGCCACCACCTGGGTGCTGGGGAATGAGCAGTTCTTC
many,.,TRBV4-3,TRBJ1-1,CASSQPGPGGEAFF,TGCGCCAGCAGCCAACCAGGACCGGGAGGGGAAGCTTTCTTT
many,.,TRBV7-3,TRBJ1-3,CASSLGGPGNTIYF,TGTGCCAGCAGTCTCGGGGGACCAGGAAACACCATATATTTT
many,.,TRBV6-5,TRBJ1-2,CASSYSTTTGGYTF,TGTGCCAGCAGTTACTCGACGACGACTGGGGGCTACACCTTC
many,.,TRBV28,TRBJ1-6,CASSRPITGTQDSPLHF,TGTGCCAGCAGTCGTCCTATCACCGGGACCCAAGATTCACCCCTCCACTTT
many,.,TRBV7-6,TRBJ2-3,CASSLELGPSTDTQYF,TGTGCCAGCAGCTTAGAACTAGGTCCTAGCACAGATACGCAGTATTTT
.,.,TRBV8-2,TRBJ2-6,CGTSWRITQSRANVLTF,TGTGGCACGTCTTGGAGGATAACACAAAGTCGGGCCAACGTCCTGACTTTC
many,TRBD2,TRBV5-1,TRBJ2-5,CASSPDPTSGEQETQYF,TGCGCCAGCAGCCCGGATCCGACGAGCGGGGAACAAGAGACCCAGTACTTC
.,.,TRBV10-3,TRBJ2-1,CTISGQGIAGANEQFF,TGTACCATCAGTGGACAGGGAATAGCGGGTGCCAATGAGCAGTTCTTC
.,.,TRBV7-6,TRBJ1-2,CANSTYAESRKTYGYTF,TGTGCCAACAGCACATACGCTGAATCTCGAAAGACCTATGGCTACACCTTC
many,.,TRBV3-1,TRBJ1-1,CASSQANRVGEAFF,TGTGCCAGCAGCCAAGCGAACAGGGTAGGTGAAGCTTTCTTT
many,.,TRBV7-5,TRBJ1-2,CISVPESIVEVGKTYGYTF,.
.,.,TRBV3-1,TRBJ2-5,CAGSDNHPVSFSETQYF,TGTGCCGGCAGCGATAATCATCCCGTCTCTTTCTCTGAGACCCAGTACTTC
many,.,TRBV20-1,TRBJ1-2,CSAPMLLFRKTYGYTF,TGCAGTGCTCCTATGCTGCTGTTTCGAAAGACCTATGGCTACACCTTC
many,.,TRBV16,TRBJ1-2,CASSSKVVVRKTYGYTF,TGTGCCAGCAGCAGCAAGGTGGTCGTTAGAAAGACCTATGGCTACACCTTC
many,.,TRBV20-1,TRBJ2-7,CSANSPGDSYEQYF,TGCAGTGCTAATTCCCCGGGAGACTCCTACGAGCAGTACTTC
many,.,TRBV24-1,TRBJ1-2,CATSFRLSTRKTYGYTF,TGTGCCACCAGTTTCCGTCTTAGTACCAGAAAGACCTATGGCTACACCTTC
many,.,TRBV12-3/TRBV12-4,TRBJ1-2,CASSYSLGGYGYTF,TGTGCCAGCAGTTATAGTCTAGGGGGCTATGGCTACACCTTC
few,.,TRBV28,TRBJ2-4,CASIPGPLAKNIQYF,TGTGCCAGCATTCCGGGACCCTTAGCCAAAAACATTCAGTACTTC
many,.,TRBV3-1,TRBJ2-5,CASSQAGRSPRETQYF,TGTGCCAGCAGCCAAGCGGGCAGAAGCCCTAGGGAGACCCAGTACTTC
.,.,TRBV5-7,TRBJ1-2,CASIVALAWKTYGYTF,TGTGCCAGCATAGTGGCTCTTGCGTGGAAGACCTATGGCTACACCTTC
many,.,TRBV5-1,TRBJ2-2,CASSSGAGDTGELFF,TGCGCCAGCAGCTCCGGGGCCGGGGACACCGGGGAGCTGTTTTTT
.,TRBD1,TRBV15,TRBJ2-6,CATSIRTGASSRANVLTF,TGTGCCACCAGCATAAGAACAGGGGCCAGCTCTAGGGCCAACGTCCTGACTTTC
many,.,TRBV5-5,TRBJ2-1,CASSWAAGLSKIYNEQFF,TGTGCCAGCAGCTGGGCAGCAGGACTATCAAAGATCTACAATGAGCAGTTCTTC
.,.,TRBV6-1,TRBJ1-2,CASSSILGGRRTYGYTF,TGTGCCAGCAGTAGTATTTTAGGTGGGAGAAGGACCTATGGCTACACCTTC